This T cell receptor beta chain was documented in a study of blood T cell repertoires in COVID-19. Background on the study: The analysed material was cDNA or gDNA that came from T cells, B-cell-depleted T cells, or PBMCs.

Germline loops: CDR1 MNHEY, CDR2 SVGAGI. The CDR3 sequence is 13 residues long. The V end was cut by 2 bases, the J end by 2 bases, with 6 bases between. Measured with immunoSEQ multiplex PCR; TCRdb has only the in-frame clones, and not every one. Altogether approximately 140,000 clones are present, 65% to 80% being singletons, with the ten largest covering over 10%. Notes on this clone: The sample contains more than one DNA sequence encoding this CDR3.

The sample was peripheral blood. The chain employs TRBV6-5 and TRBJ1-1; D ambiguous. The TCR originated in an elderly man with acute or convalescent COVID-19. The DNA for the CDR3 is TGTGCCAGCAGTTACGAGTCCAACACTGAAGCTTTCTTT. This gives the protein CASSYESNTEAFF.